This entry lists 3 T cell receptor beta chains sequenced from one sample in a study of blood T cells in healthy people across ages. A second PCR of 7 to 11 cycles used a sample-barcoded 5' primer and a J-beta primer mix. TCRdb reanalysed the 5' RACE reads using MiXCR and keeps one entry per CDR3 protein. The top ten hold roughly 12% of the sample, which has about 1.6 million distinct CDR3 sequences, roughly 32% seen once. The sequencing sample was made of blood. These receptors were obtained from a young woman in good health.

The chain is built from TRBV27 and TRBJ1-5, with D tentatively TRBD1 (5 bases). The CDR3 totals 13 residues. The germline CDR1 and CDR2 sequences are MNHEY and SMNVEV (reference sequence). Trimming took off 0 bases at V and 11 bases at J, with 11 bases between the two ends. The DNA of the CDR3 is TGTGCCAGCAGTTTATCCGGGGGAATAGCCCAGCATTTT. The encoded protein is CASSLSGGIAQHF.

This clonotype was detected a few times. The CDR3 loop is CASSPEGHGYTF. In DNA, the CDR3 is TGTGCCAGCAGCCCGGAAGGGCACGGCTACACCTTC. V is TRBV7-9 and J is TRBJ1-2, with D hard to call. Germline-derived CDR1 and CDR2 are SEHNR and FQNEAQ (reference sequence). This CDR3 is built from 12 residues. The germline V and J ends were trimmed by 5 bases and 8 bases, with 12 bases remaining between them.

The sample holds many counts of this clonotype. The rearrangement uses TRBV15 and TRBJ1-2; the match to TRBD1 covers 7 bases. The germline V gene has CDR1 LNHNV and CDR2 YYDKDF (reference sequence). Trimming took 1 base from V and 8 from J; bases not matched to a gene: 10. The CDR3 totals 15 residues. The CDR3: CATSRAETGRAGYTF. CDR3 sequence (DNA): TGTGCCACCAGCAGAGCTGAGACAGGGCGAGCGGGCTACACCTTC.